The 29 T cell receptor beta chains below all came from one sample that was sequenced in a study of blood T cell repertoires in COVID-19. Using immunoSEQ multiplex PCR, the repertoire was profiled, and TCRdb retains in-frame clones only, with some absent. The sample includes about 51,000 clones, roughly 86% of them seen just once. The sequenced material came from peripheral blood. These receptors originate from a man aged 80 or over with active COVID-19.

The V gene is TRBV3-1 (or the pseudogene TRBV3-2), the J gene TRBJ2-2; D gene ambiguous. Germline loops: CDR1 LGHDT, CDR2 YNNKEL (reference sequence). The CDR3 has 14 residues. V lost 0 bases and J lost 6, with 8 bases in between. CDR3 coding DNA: TGTGCCAGCAGCCAAGAGGTAGTGGCCGGGGAGCTGTTTTTT. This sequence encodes CASSQEVVAGELFF.

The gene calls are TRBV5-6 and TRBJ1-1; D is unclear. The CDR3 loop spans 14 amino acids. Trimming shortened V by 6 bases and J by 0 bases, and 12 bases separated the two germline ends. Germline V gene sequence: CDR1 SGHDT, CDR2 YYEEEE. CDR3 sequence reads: CASNAINMNTEAFF. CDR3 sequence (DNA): TGTGCCAGCAACGCAATTAACATGAACACTGAAGCTTTCTTT.

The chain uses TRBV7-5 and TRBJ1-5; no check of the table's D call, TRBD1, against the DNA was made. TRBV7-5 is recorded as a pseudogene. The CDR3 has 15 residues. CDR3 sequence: CPWDRGGWTDQPQHF. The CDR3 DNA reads TGTCCTTGGGACAGGGGAGGTTGGACGGATCAGCCCCAGCATTTT.

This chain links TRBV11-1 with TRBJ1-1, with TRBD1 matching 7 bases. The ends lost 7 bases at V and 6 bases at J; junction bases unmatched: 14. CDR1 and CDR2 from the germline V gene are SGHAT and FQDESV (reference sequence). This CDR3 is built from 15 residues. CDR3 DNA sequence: TGTGCCAGCACAGTGACAGGGTATAGTTCCGCTGAAGCTTTCTTT. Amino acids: CASTVTGYSSAEAFF. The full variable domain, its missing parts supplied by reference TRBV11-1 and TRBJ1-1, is EAEVAQSPRYKITEKSQAVAFWCDPISGHATLYWYRQILGQGPELLVQFQDESVVDDSQLPKDRFSAERLKGVDSTLKIQPAELGDSAMYLCASTVTGYSSAEAFFGQGTRLTVV.

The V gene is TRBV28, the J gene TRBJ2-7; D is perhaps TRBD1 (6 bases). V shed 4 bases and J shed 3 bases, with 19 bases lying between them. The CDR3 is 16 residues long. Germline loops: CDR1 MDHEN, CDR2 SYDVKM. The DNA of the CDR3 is TGTGCCAGCAGTTCTAGGGGCCACAGGGCATACTACGAGCAGTACTTC. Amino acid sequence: CASSSRGHRAYYEQYF. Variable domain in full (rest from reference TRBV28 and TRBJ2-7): DVKVTQSSRYLVKRTGEKVFLECVQDMDHENMFWYRQDPGLGLRLIYFSYDVKMKEKGDIPEGYSVSREKKERFSLILESASTNQTSMYLCASSSRGHRAYYEQYFGPGTRLTVT.

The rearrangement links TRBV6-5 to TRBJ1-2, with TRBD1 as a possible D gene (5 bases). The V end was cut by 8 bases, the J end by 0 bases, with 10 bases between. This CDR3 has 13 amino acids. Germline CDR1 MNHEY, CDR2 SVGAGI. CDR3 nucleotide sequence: TGTGCCAGCCAGGGTGTAGCTAACTATGGCTACACCTTC. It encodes CASQGVANYGYTF.

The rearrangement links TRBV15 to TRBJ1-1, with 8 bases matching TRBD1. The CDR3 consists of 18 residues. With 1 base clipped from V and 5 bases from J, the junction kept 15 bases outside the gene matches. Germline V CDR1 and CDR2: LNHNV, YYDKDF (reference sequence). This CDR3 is CATSRALLQGGRWTEAFF. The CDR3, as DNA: TGTGCCACCAGCAGAGCGTTATTACAGGGGGGTAGATGGACTGAAGCTTTCTTT.

CDR3 sequence: CASSLLPGQGYEQYF. CDR3 DNA sequence: TGTGCCAGCAGCTTACTCCCGGGACAGGGCTACGAGCAGTACTTC. The chain uses TRBV5-6 and TRBJ2-7, with TRBD1 identical over 9 bases. This CDR3 contains 15 residues. Germline V gene lookup returns CDR1 SGHDT and CDR2 YYEEEE. V was pared by 2 bases and J by 3 bases, with 6 bases of the junction left unmatched.

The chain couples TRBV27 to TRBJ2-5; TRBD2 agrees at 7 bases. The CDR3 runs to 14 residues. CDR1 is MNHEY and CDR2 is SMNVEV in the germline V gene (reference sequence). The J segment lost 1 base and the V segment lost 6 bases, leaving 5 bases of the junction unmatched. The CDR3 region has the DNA TGTGCCAGCAGCTGGGGGGGGATCCAAGAGACCCAGTACTTC. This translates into CASSWGGIQETQYF.

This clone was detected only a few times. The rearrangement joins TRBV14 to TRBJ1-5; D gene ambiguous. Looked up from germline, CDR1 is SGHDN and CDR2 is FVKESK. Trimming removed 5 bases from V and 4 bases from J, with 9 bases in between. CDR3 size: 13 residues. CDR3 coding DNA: TGTGCCAGCAGCTATGACATGAATCAGCCCCAGCATTTT. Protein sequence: CASSYDMNQPQHF.

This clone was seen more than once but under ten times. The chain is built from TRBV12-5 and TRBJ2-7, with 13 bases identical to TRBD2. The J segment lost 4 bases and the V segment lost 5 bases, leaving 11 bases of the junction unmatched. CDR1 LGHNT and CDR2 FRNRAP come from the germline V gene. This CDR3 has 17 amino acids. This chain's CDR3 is CASGLGPGTSGIYEQYF. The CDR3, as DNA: TGTGCTAGTGGTCTTGGTCCTGGGACTAGCGGGATTTACGAGCAGTACTTC.

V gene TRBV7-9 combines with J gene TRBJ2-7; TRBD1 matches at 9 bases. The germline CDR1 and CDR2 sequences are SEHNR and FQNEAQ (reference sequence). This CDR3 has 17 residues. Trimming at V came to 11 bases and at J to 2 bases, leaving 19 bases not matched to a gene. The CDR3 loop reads CAVQDRGGGGNAYEQYF. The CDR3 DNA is TGTGCCGTCCAGGACAGGGGTGGCGGCGGGAATGCCTACGAGCAGTACTTC.

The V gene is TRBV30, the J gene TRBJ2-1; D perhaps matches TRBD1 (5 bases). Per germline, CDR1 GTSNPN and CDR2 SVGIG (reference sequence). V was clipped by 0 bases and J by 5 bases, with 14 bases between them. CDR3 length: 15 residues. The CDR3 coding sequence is TGTGCCTGGAGTGTAGGGGATGGATCACACAATGAGCAGTTCTTC. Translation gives CAWSVGDGSHNEQFF.

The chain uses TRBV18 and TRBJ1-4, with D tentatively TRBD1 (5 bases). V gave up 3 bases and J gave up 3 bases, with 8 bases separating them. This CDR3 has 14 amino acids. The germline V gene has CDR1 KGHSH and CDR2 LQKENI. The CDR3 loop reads CASSPRDSNEKLFF. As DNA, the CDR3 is TGTGCCAGCTCACCCCGGGACTCTAATGAAAAACTGTTTTTT.

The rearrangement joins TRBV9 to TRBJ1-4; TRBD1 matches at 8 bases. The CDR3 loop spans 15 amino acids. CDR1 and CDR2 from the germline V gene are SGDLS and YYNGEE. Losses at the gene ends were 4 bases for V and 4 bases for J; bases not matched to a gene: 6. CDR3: CASSPRDRLNEKLFF. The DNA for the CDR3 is TGTGCCAGCAGCCCCCGGGACAGGCTTAATGAAAAACTGTTTTTT.

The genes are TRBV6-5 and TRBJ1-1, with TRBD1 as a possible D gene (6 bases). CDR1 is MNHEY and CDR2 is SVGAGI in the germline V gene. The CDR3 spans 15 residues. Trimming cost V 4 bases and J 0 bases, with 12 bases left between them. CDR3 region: CASSLRTDLNTEAFF. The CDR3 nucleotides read TGTGCCAGCAGTTTGAGGACAGACTTGAACACTGAAGCTTTCTTT.

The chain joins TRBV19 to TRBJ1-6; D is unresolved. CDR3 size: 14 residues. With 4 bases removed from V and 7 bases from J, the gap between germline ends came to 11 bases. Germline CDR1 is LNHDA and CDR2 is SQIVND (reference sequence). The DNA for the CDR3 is TGTGCCAGTAGTACTATTAATCCGAATTCACCCCTCCACTTT. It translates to CASSTINPNSPLHF.

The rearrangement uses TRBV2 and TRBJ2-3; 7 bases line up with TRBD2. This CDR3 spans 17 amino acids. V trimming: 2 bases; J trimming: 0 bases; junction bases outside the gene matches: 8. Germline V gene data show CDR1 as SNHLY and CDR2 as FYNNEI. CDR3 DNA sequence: TGTGCCAGCAGTGAACGACGGCTAGCGGTGAGCACAGATACGCAGTATTTT. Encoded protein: CASSERRLAVSTDTQYF.

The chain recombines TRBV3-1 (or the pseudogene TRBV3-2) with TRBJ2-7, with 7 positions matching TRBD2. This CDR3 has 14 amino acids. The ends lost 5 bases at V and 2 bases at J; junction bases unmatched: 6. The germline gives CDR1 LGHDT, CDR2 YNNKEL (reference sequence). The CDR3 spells CASSLSGRAYEQYF. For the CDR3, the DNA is TGTGCCAGCAGCTTGAGTGGGAGGGCCTACGAGCAGTACTTC.

CDR3 amino acids: CASSPLPGTYTGELFF. The CDR3 DNA is TGTGCCAGCAGTCCACTCCCCGGGACATACACCGGGGAGCTGTTTTTT. The J gene is TRBJ2-2, the V gene TRBV6-2 or TRBV6-3; D may be TRBD1 (6 bases). Germline V lookup: CDR1 MNHEY, CDR2 SVGEGT. Trimming stripped 5 bases from V and 3 bases from J, with 16 bases between. The CDR3 has 16 residues.

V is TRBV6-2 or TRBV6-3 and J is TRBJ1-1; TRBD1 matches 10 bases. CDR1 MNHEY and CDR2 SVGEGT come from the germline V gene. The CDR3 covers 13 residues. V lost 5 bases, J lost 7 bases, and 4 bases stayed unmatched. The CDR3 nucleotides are TGTGCCAGCAGTGACTGGGACAGGGGTGAAGCTTTCTTT. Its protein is CASSDWDRGEAFF.

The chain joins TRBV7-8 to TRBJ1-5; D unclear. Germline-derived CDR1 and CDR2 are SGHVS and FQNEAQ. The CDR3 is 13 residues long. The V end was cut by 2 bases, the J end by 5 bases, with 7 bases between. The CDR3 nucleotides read TGTGCCAGCAGCTTACTGTCGGATCAGCCCCAGCATTTT. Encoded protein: CASSLLSDQPQHF.

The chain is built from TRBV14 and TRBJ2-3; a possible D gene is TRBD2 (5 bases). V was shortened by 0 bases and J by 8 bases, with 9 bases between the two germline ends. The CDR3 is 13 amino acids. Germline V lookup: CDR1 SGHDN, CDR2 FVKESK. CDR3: CASSQEGGSTQYF. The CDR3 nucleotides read TGTGCCAGCAGCCAAGAAGGAGGCAGTACGCAGTATTTT.

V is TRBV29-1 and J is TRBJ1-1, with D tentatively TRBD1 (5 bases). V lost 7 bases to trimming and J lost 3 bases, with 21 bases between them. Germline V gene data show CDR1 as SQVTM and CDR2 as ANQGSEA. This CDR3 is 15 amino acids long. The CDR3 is CSGPDPPGGDTEAFF. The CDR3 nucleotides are TGCAGCGGACCAGACCCGCCGGGGGGGGACACTGAAGCTTTCTTT.

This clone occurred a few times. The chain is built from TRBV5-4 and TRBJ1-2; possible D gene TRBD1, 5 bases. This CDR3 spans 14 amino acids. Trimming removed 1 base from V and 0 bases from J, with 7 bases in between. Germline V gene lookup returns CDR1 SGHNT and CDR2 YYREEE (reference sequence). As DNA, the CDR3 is TGTGCCAGCAGCTTGAAGGGGACTAACTATGGCTACACCTTC. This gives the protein CASSLKGTNYGYTF.

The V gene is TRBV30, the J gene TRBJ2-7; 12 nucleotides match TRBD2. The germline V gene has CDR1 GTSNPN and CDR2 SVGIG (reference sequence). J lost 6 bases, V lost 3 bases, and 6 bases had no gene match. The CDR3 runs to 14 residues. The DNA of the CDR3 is TGTGCCTGGAGATTACTAGCGGGAGGTCGCGAGCAGTACTTC. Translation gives CAWRLLAGGREQYF. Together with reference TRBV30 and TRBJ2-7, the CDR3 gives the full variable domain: SQTIHQWPATLVQPVGSPLSLECTVEGTSNPNLYWYRQAAGRGLQLLFYSVGIGQISSEVPQNLSASRPQDRQFILSSKKLLLSDSGFYLCAWRLLAGGREQYFGPGTRLTVT.

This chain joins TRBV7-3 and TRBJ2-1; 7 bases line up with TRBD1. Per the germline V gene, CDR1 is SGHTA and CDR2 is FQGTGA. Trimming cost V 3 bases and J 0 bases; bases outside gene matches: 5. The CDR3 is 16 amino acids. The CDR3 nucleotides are TGTGCCAGCAGCTTTTCCAGGGACAGCTCCTACAATGAGCAGTTCTTC. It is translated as CASSFSRDSSYNEQFF.

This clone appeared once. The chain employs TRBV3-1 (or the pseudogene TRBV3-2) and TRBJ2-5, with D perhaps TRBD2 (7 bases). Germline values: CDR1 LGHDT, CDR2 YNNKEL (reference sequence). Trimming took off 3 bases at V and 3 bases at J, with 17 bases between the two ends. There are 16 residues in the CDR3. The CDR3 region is CASSHLSGRGEETQYF. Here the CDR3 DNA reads TGTGCCAGCAGCCATTTAAGTGGGAGGGGGGAAGAGACCCAGTACTTC.

Here the CDR3 reads CASTGTGAYEQYF. For the CDR3, the DNA is TGTGCCAGCACCGGGACAGGGGCCTACGAGCAGTACTTC. The rearrangement uses TRBV12-3 or TRBV12-4 and TRBJ2-7; TRBD1 agrees at 10 bases. After removal of 7 bases from V and 2 bases from J, the junction contained 2 bases not matched to a gene. The CDR3 spans 13 residues.